This T cell receptor beta chain is drawn from a study of blood T cell repertoires in COVID-19. About the research overall: The origin of the acute and convalescent COVID-19 samples was the United States, Italy and Spain.

CDR3 length: 13 amino acids. Germline CDR1 is SGHAT and CDR2 is FQNNGV. Trimming took 5 bases from V and 8 from J, leaving 15 bases between them. TCRdb's copy holds only in-frame clones and misses some; the assay was immunoSEQ multiplex PCR. Altogether around 210,000 clones are present, roughly 85% being singletons, with the ten largest covering roughly 5.3%. The sequencing input was peripheral blood. The chain uses TRBV11-2 and TRBJ1-2; weak D call: TRBD1 (5 bases). The receptor's source is a man aged 50-60 years with COVID-19, enrolled during active disease. The CDR3 coding sequence is TGTGCCAGCAGCCCTCCGGGGGGTCGCGGCTACACCTTC. Protein: CASSPPGGRGYTF.